Listed below are T cell receptor beta chains from one sample, sequenced in a study of a mutant IDH1 vaccine in newly diagnosed glioma. These receptors' antigens are unknown. Using immunoSEQ multiplex PCR, the repertoire was profiled, and TCRdb retains in-frame clones only, with some absent. Counted here are 50,000 or so clones, approximately 78% occurring once; the ten biggest clones make up 1.8%. The specimen comprised PBMCs, sampled from a glioma patient whose treatment included an IDH1 peptide vaccine. All receptors derive from a woman between 40 and 55 years old with glioma. Each CDR3 is given with its conserved first and last residue. D genes are given only for firm matches. Rows may omit the clone size; those that give it use once, few, many or a size class.

length	size	D	V	J	CDR3	DNA
15	NA	TRBD1	TRBV30	TRBJ1-5	CAWSLSGQGFQPQHF	TGTGCCTGGAGTCTGTCGGGACAGGGGTTCCAGCCCCAGCATTTT
15	NA	NA	TRBV9	TRBJ1-3	CASSLMDSPGNTIYF	TGTGCCAGCAGCCTCATGGACAGTCCTGGAAACACCATATATTTT
16	NA	TRBD1	TRBV4-2	TRBJ1-6	CASSRISGQGDSPLHF	TGTGCCAGCAGCCGAATCTCGGGACAGGGGGATTCACCCCTCCACTTT
13	NA	TRBD2	TRBV2	TRBJ2-5	CASRDGGVETQYF	TGTGCCAGCAGGGACGGGGGGGTGGAGACCCAGTACTTC
16	NA	NA	TRBV6-5	TRBJ2-5	CASSYSIAGARETQYF	TGTGCCAGCAGTTACTCTATCGCGGGGGCCAGGGAGACCCAGTACTTC
14	NA	NA	TRBV5-1	TRBJ2-1	CASSFQPPYNEQFF	TGCGCCAGCAGCTTCCAACCCCCCTACAATGAGCAGTTCTTC
17	NA	TRBD2	TRBV9	TRBJ2-1	CASSVHGGTSNYDEQFF	TGTGCCAGCAGCGTCCATGGGGGGACTAGCAACTACGATGAGCAGTTCTTC
13	NA	NA	TRBV7-6	TRBJ1-1	CASSTFGNTEAFF	TGTGCCAGCAGCACGTTCGGGAACACTGAAGCTTTCTTT
16	NA	TRBD2	TRBV7-9	TRBJ2-1	CASSFRAGEIYNEQFF	TGTGCCAGCAGCTTCCGAGCGGGGGAAATATACAATGAGCAGTTCTTC
12	NA	NA	TRBV19	TRBJ2-3	CASSITRDTQYF	TGTGCCAGTAGTATTACACGGGATACGCAGTATTTT
13	NA	TRBD1	TRBV6-1	TRBJ1-1	CASSRQGPTEAFF	TGTGCCAGCAGTAGACAGGGCCCCACTGAAGCTTTCTTT
14	NA	NA	TRBV2	TRBJ2-1	CASSTEGTYNEQFF	TGTGCCAGCAGTACCGAGGGGACATACAATGAGCAGTTCTTC
16	NA	NA	TRBV7-6	TRBJ1-3	CASSLGPPRAGNTIYF	TGTGCCAGCAGCTTAGGTCCCCCCAGAGCTGGAAACACCATATATTTT
15	NA	NA	TRBV7-8	TRBJ1-2	CASSYPGSPAGGYTF	TGTGCCAGCAGCTACCCGGGCAGCCCTGCCGGAGGCTACACCTTC
16	NA	TRBD1	TRBV11-3	TRBJ2-2	CASSFAGQGHTGELFF	TGTGCCAGCAGCTTTGCGGGACAGGGTCACACCGGGGAGCTGTTTTTT
15	NA	TRBD1	TRBV7-6	TRBJ1-1	CASSLGQGANTEAFF	TGTGCCAGCAGCTTAGGGCAGGGGGCGAACACTGAAGCTTTCTTT
13	NA	NA	TRBV5-3	TRBJ2-1	CARSTIGRDEQFF	TGTGCCAGAAGCACAATCGGACGAGATGAGCAGTTCTTC
13	NA	NA	TRBV5-1	TRBJ2-3	CASSLGSTDTQYF	TGCGCCAGCAGCTTAGGCAGCACAGATACGCAGTATTTT
17	few	TRBD1	TRBV27	TRBJ1-4	CASSPQKGQPFNEKLFF	TGTGCCAGCAGTCCTCAAAAGGGACAGCCCTTTAATGAAAAACTGTTTTTT
14	NA	TRBD1	TRBV2	TRBJ2-7	CASTQGQAFYEQYF	TGTGCCAGCACCCAGGGACAGGCATTCTACGAGCAGTACTTC
14	NA	NA	TRBV2	TRBJ1-5	CASSQEGWDQPQHF	TGTGCCAGCAGTCAGGAGGGGTGGGATCAGCCCCAGCATTTT
19	NA	TRBD1	TRBV7-6	TRBJ2-7	CASSLAVGSGTGMVGEQYF	TGTGCCAGCAGCTTAGCGGTCGGGTCCGGGACAGGAATGGTGGGGGAGCAGTACTTC
17	NA	NA	TRBV18	TRBJ1-1	CASSPVLGASMNTEAFF	TGTGCCAGCTCACCAGTTCTGGGGGCCAGTATGAACACTGAAGCTTTCTTT
12	NA	NA	TRBV19	TRBJ2-3	CASSISLDTQYF	TGTGCCAGTAGTATTAGTTTGGATACGCAGTATTTT
13	few	NA	TRBV7-2	TRBJ1-1	CASSLAMNTEAFF	TGTGCCAGCAGCTTGGCTATGAACACTGAAGCTTTCTTT
15	NA	NA	TRBV14	TRBJ2-5	CASSQQRQAQETQYF	TGTGCCAGCAGCCAACAGAGGCAGGCCCAGGAGACCCAGTACTTC
14	once	TRBD1	TRBV11-2	TRBJ2-7	CASSTQGARYEQYF	TGTGCCAGCAGCACACAGGGGGCGCGGTACGAGCAGTACTTC
12	NA	NA	TRBV6-5	TRBJ2-2	CASSYYTGELFF	TGTGCCAGCAGTTATTACACCGGGGAGCTGTTTTTT
15	NA	NA	TRBV6-1	TRBJ1-1	CASSEMEGMGTEAFF	TGTGCCAGCAGTGAAATGGAGGGGATGGGAACTGAAGCTTTCTTT
15	few	NA	TRBV6-5	TRBJ2-1	CASSYGGRIYNEQFF	TGTGCCAGCAGTTACGGGGGAAGAATCTACAATGAGCAGTTCTTC
16	NA	TRBD2	TRBV5-1	TRBJ2-5	CASSTTGLAGRETQYF	TGCGCCAGCAGCACCACAGGACTAGCGGGTAGGGAGACCCAGTACTTC
16	once	TRBD1	TRBV18	TRBJ2-5	CASSPRRQGAAETQYF	TGTGCCAGCTCACCACGAAGACAGGGGGCCGCAGAGACCCAGTACTTC
15	NA	TRBD2	TRBV5-6	TRBJ2-5	CASSLLAGYQETQYF	TGTGCCAGCAGCTTACTAGCGGGTTACCAAGAGACCCAGTACTTC
13	NA	TRBD2	TRBV29-1	TRBJ2-1	CSVGGLVGNEQFF	TGCAGCGTTGGGGGACTAGTTGGGAATGAGCAGTTCTTC
17	NA	TRBD2	TRBV9	TRBJ2-5	CASSGEPGLADQETQYF	TGTGCCAGCAGCGGGGAACCGGGACTAGCGGACCAAGAGACCCAGTACTTC
14	NA	NA	TRBV7-9	TRBJ1-1	CASSPLDTNTEAFF	TGTGCCAGCAGCCCACTGGACACGAACACTGAAGCTTTCTTT
15	NA	NA	TRBV6-1	TRBJ1-3	CASSGGTGGGNTIYF	TGTGCCAGCAGTGGGGGGACGGGAGGAGGAAACACCATATATTTT
11	few	NA	TRBV2	TRBJ2-2	CASSVSGELFF	TGTGCCAGCAGTGTGTCCGGGGAGCTGTTTTTT
15	NA	TRBD2	TRBV9	TRBJ2-7	CASSVDAAGVYEQYF	TGTGCCAGCAGCGTGGACGCAGCGGGGGTCTACGAGCAGTACTTC
13	NA	NA	TRBV2	TRBJ1-6	CASARDRGSPLHF	TGTGCCAGCGCGCGGGACCGCGGGTCACCCCTCCACTTT
16	NA	TRBD2	TRBV9	TRBJ2-2	CASSPWTSAAAGELFF	TGTGCCAGCAGCCCCTGGACTAGTGCCGCCGCCGGGGAGCTGTTTTTT
16	NA	TRBD1	TRBV5-1	TRBJ2-2	CASSTVGGRGTGELFF	TGCGCCAGCAGCACGGTAGGGGGCCGGGGCACCGGGGAGCTGTTTTTT